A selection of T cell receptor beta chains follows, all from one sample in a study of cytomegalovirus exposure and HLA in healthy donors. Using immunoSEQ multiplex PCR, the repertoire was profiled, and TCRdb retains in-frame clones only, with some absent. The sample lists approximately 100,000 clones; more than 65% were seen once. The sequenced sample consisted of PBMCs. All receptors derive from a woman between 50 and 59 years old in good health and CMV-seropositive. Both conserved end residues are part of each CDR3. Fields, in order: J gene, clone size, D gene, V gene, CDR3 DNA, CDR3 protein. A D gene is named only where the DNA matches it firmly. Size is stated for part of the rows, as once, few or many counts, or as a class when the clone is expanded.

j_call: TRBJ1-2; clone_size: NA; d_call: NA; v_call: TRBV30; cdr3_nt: TGTGCCTGGAGTGCGGGATATGGCTACACCTTC; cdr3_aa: CAWSAGYGYTF
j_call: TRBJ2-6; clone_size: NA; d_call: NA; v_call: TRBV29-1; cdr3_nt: TGCAGCGTTGTGCACAGGGAATTCTCTGGGGCCAACGTCCTGACTTTC; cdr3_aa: CSVVHREFSGANVLTF
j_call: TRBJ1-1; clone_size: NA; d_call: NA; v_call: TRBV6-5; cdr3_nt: TGTGCCAGCAGTTTAACAGTGAACACTGAAGCTTTCTTT; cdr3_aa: CASSLTVNTEAFF
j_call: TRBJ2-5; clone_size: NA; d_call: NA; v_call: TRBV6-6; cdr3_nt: TGTGCCAGCAGTTTCGGTGAAGAGACCCAGTACTTC; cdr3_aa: CASSFGEETQYF
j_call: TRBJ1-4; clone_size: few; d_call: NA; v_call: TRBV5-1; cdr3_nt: TGCGCCAGCAGACGGGGAGATACTAATGAAAAACTGTTTTTT; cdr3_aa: CASRRGDTNEKLFF
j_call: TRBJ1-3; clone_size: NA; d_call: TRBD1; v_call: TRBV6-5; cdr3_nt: TGTGCCAGCAGCCTAACAGGGGTGATAGGAAACACCATATATTTT; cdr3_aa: CASSLTGVIGNTIYF
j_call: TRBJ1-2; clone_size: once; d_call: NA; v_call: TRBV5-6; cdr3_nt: TGTGCCAGCAGCTTGGCAGGGGTGGATGGCTACACCTTC; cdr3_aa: CASSLAGVDGYTF
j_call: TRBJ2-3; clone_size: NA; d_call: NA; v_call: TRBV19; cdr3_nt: TGTGCCAGTAGTATAGCCCGGGATACGCAGTATTTT; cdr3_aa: CASSIARDTQYF
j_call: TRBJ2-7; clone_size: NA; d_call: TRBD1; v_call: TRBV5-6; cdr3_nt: TGTGCCAGCAGCGGAGGACAGGGACCCTACGAGCAGTACTTC; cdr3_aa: CASSGGQGPYEQYF
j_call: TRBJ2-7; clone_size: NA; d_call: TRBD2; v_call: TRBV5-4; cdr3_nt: TGTGCCAGCAGCTGGGGACTAGGAGGAACCGAGCAGTACTTC; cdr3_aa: CASSWGLGGTEQYF
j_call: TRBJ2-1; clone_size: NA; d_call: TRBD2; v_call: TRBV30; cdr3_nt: TGTGCCTGGAGTGTACAATTAGCGGGAGCCAATGAGCAGTTCTTC; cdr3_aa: CAWSVQLAGANEQFF
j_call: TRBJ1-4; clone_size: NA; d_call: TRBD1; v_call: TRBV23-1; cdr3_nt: TGCGCCAGCAGTCAATCCCCCGACAGGGGGCGTGAAAAACTGTTTTTT; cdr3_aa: CASSQSPDRGREKLFF
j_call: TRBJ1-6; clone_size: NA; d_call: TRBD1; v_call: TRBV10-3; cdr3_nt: TGTGCCATCAGAGACGGGACAGGGGTCAATTCACCCCTCCACTTT; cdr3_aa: CAIRDGTGVNSPLHF
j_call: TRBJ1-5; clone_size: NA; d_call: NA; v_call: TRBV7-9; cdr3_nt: TGTGCCAGCAGCTTAGGGGGCGCGGATCAGCCCCAGCATTTT; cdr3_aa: CASSLGGADQPQHF
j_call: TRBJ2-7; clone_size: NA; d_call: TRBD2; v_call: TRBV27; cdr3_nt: TGTGCCAGCAGTCCTCTTAAGACTAGCGGGAGTCCCTACGAGCAGTACTTC; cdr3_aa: CASSPLKTSGSPYEQYF
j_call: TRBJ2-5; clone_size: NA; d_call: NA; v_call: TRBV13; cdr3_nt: TGTGCCAGCAGCCGCGGGGAAGAGACCCAGTACTTC; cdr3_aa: CASSRGEETQYF
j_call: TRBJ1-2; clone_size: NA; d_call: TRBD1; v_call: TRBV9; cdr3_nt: TGTGCCAGCAGCACCCGGACAGGGGGTGGCTATGGCTACACCTTC; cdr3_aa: CASSTRTGGGYGYTF
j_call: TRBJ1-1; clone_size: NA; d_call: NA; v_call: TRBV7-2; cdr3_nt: TGTGCCAGCAGGATTGGCCCGAACACTGAAGCTTTCTTT; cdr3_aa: CASRIGPNTEAFF
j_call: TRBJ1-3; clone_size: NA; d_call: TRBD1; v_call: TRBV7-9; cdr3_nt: TGTGCCAGCAGCTTATCCACAGGGGCCTTCTCTGGAAACACCATATATTTT; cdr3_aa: CASSLSTGAFSGNTIYF
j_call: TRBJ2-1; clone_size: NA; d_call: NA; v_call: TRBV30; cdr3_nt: TGTGCCTGGAGAGGGAGGCGCTCCTACAATGAGCAGTTCTTC; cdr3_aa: CAWRGRRSYNEQFF
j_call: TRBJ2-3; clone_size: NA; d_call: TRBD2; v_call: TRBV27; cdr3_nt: TGTGCCAGCAGTCAACTAGCGGGGATCACAGATACGCAGTATTTT; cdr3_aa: CASSQLAGITDTQYF
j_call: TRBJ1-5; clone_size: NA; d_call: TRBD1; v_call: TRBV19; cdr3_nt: TGTGCCAGTAGTCGGACAGGGGGCTATCTCCACAATCAGCCCCAGCATTTT; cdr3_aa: CASSRTGGYLHNQPQHF
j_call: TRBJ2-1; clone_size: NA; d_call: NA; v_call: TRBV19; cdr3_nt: TGTGCCAGTAGCCGGGACAACTACAATGAGCAGTTCTTC; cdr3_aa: CASSRDNYNEQFF
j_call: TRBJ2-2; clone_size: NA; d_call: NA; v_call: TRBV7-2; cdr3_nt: TGTGCCAGCAGCACGATCGACAGGATCACCGGGGAGCTGTTTTTT; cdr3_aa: CASSTIDRITGELFF
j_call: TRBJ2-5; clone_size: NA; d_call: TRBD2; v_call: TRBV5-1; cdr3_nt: TGCGCCAGCAGCTCCCCCGTGGGGGGGGGACACCAAGAGACCCAGTACTTC; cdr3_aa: CASSSPVGGGHQETQYF
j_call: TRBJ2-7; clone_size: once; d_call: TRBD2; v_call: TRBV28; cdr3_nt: TGTGCCAGCACCGGAGGAGCGGGGCCCTACGAGCAGTACTTC; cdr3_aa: CASTGGAGPYEQYF
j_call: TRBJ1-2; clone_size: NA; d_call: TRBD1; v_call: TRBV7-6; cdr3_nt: TGTGCCAGCAGCTCCCAGGGGACAGGACACTATGGCTACACCTTC; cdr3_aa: CASSSQGTGHYGYTF
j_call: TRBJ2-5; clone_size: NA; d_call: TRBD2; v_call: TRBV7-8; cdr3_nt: TGTGCCAGCGTCGCGGGGGGGAGGGAGACCCAGTACTTC; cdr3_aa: CASVAGGRETQYF
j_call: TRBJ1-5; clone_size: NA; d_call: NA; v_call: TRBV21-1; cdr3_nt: TGTGCCAGCAGCAAAGATTCTTACAGGATCTACTGTACGAGCAATCAGCCCCAGCATTTT; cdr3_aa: CASSKDSYRIYCTSNQPQHF
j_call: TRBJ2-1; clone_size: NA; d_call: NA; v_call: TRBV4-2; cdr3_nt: TGTGCCAGCAGCCAAGATGGACTGACGAGCTCCTACAATGAGCAGTTCTTC; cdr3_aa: CASSQDGLTSSYNEQFF